The 12 T cell receptor beta chains given below trace back to one sample, sequenced in a study of cytomegalovirus exposure and HLA in healthy donors. Primers included in the PCR were 60 Vbeta and 13 Jbeta primers. Clones were read by immunoSEQ multiplex PCR, and TCRdb kept only the in-frame ones, dropping some. The table records 100,000 to 150,000 clones, about 80% of them present only once. Sequenced material: PBMCs. These receptor sequences come from a male donor in good health and CMV-seronegative.

The rearrangement joins TRBV28 to TRBJ1-5, with 11 bases aligning to TRBD1. Trimming at V came to 5 bases and at J to 4 bases, leaving 16 bases not matched to a gene. The germline V gene encodes CDR1 MDHEN and CDR2 SYDVKM. The CDR3 covers 19 residues. CDR3 residues: CASSPWTGGEGSSNQPQHF. Here the CDR3 DNA reads TGTGCCAGCAGTCCCTGGACAGGGGGCGAGGGGAGTTCTAATCAGCCCCAGCATTTT.

The chain is built from TRBV19 and TRBJ1-4; perhaps TRBD1 as D (6 bases). The V end was cut by 4 bases, the J end by 3 bases, with 12 bases between. The CDR3 covers 15 residues. Germline CDR1 LNHDA, CDR2 SQIVND (reference sequence). The CDR3 coding sequence is TGTGCCAGTAGTACCGGACAGCGAGCTAATGAAAAACTGTTTTTT. Its translation: CASSTGQRANEKLFF.

This sequence joins TRBV19 and TRBJ2-2; D is possibly TRBD2 (5 bases). CDR1 and CDR2 from the germline V gene are LNHDA and SQIVND (reference sequence). Trimming cost V 3 bases and J 0 bases, with 11 bases left between them. There are 16 residues in the CDR3. The CDR3, as DNA: TGTGCCAGTAGTATCACGAGCGGCGCGAACACCGGGGAGCTGTTTTTT. This translates into CASSITSGANTGELFF.

This clone was recorded once. This sequence joins TRBV7-2 and TRBJ2-1, with 9 bases matching TRBD1. The CDR3 is 15 residues long. CDR1 is SGHTA and CDR2 is FQGNSA in the germline V gene. The ends lost 5 bases at V and 12 bases at J; junction bases unmatched: 14. The CDR3 sequence is CASSLEATGGAPQFF. CDR3 coding DNA: TGTGCCAGCAGCCTCGAAGCTACAGGGGGCGCACCGCAGTTCTTC.

The chain carries TRBV28 and TRBJ1-5, with TRBD1 matching over 8 bases. This CDR3 has 15 residues. CDR1 MDHEN and CDR2 SYDVKM come from the germline V gene. J lost 4 bases, V lost 7 bases, and 9 bases had no gene match. The CDR3 region is CASNSKQGGNQPQHF. The CDR3 bases are TGTGCCAGCAATAGTAAACAGGGGGGGAATCAGCCCCAGCATTTT.

This clone was found once. CDR3 residues: CASSLSQTYTGELFF. CDR3 coding DNA: TGTGCCAGCAGCTTATCCCAGACTTACACCGGGGAGCTGTTTTTT. The chain links TRBV7-6 to TRBJ2-2; no firm D call. Germline V lookup: CDR1 SGHVS, CDR2 FNYEAQ. This CDR3 is built from 15 residues. V was shortened by 2 bases and J by 3 bases, with 10 bases between the two germline ends.

The CDR3 loop reads CASTPVGQNYGYTF. The CDR3 DNA reads TGTGCCAGCACCCCCGTGGGACAGAACTATGGCTACACCTTC. V and J are TRBV7-9 and TRBJ1-2; TRBD1 matches 7 bases. The V gene end was trimmed by 7 bases and the J gene end by 2 bases; junction bases not matched to a gene: 7. Looked up from germline, CDR1 is SEHNR and CDR2 is FQNEAQ (reference sequence). This CDR3 region has 14 residues.

This chain connects TRBV7-3 to TRBJ2-6, with 8 bases that match TRBD2. CDR1 and CDR2 from the germline V gene are SGHTA and FQGTGA. This CDR3 region has 16 residues. After removal of 7 bases from V and 1 base from J, the junction contained 6 bases not matched to a gene. CDR3 DNA sequence: TGTGCCAGCAACTTCGCGGGGGGATCTGGGGCCAACGTCCTGACTTTC. Protein product: CASNFAGGSGANVLTF.

The gene calls are TRBV27 and TRBJ2-7, with D possibly matching TRBD1 (6 bases). The CDR3 runs to 18 residues. The V and J ends lost 2 bases and 4 bases respectively, with 24 bases between them. Germline V gene lookup returns CDR1 MNHEY and CDR2 SMNVEV (reference sequence). The CDR3 bases are TGTGCCAGCAGTTTAAGGGGGTCTTTTAGGACAGACCTTTACGAGCAGTACTTC. Translated: CASSLRGSFRTDLYEQYF.

The genes are TRBV5-1 and TRBJ2-1, with TRBD2 matching over 14 bases. From germline, CDR1 is SGHRS and CDR2 YFSETQ. After removal of 7 bases from V and 9 bases from J, the junction contained 9 bases not matched to a gene. The CDR3 runs to 15 residues. CDR3 sequence (DNA): TGCGCCAGCTCGGAAGGGACTAGCGGGAGTGGTGAGCAGTTCTTC. Translated, it gives CASSEGTSGSGEQFF.

J is TRBJ2-4 and V is TRBV7-2; D is unclear. The V and J ends lost 1 base and 9 bases respectively, with 4 bases between them. This CDR3 is 11 amino acids long. In germline, CDR1 is SGHTA, CDR2 FQGNSA. The CDR3 sequence is CASSLESIQYF. The DNA for the CDR3 is TGTGCCAGCAGCTTAGAGAGCATTCAGTACTTC.

The chain links TRBV5-4 to TRBJ1-1; possibly TRBD1 for D (5 bases). Germline V gives CDR1 SGHNT, CDR2 YYREEE (reference sequence). Trimming cost V 2 bases and J 0 bases, with 8 bases left between them. This CDR3 region has 14 residues. In DNA, the CDR3 is TGTGCCAGCAGCTTAGACAGTATGAACACTGAAGCTTTCTTT. Its protein product is CASSLDSMNTEAFF.